The 6 T cell receptor beta chains in this list originate from one sample, sequenced in a study of blood T cell repertoires in COVID-19. Repertoires were generated with immunoSEQ multiplex PCR, while TCRdb's copy carries only in-frame clones and drops some. The profile shows under 250,000 clones, roughly 85% of them singletons. The sequenced sample consisted of PBMCs or T cells enriched from blood (not recorded which). These receptors all come from a woman aged 45-65 years with acute COVID-19.

This chain uses TRBV7-9 with TRBJ2-5; 10 bases align to TRBD2. The V gene's germline CDR1 is SEHNR and CDR2 FQNEAQ (reference sequence). The V and J ends lost 5 bases and 4 bases, in that order; junction bases with no gene match: 7. The CDR3 length is 15 residues. The CDR3 sequence: CASSLLAGAGETQYF. The CDR3 DNA reads TGTGCCAGCAGCCTCCTAGCGGGGGCTGGAGAGACCCAGTACTTC.

This clone showed up just once. The chain couples TRBV6-1 to TRBJ1-1; D gene uncertain. In germline, CDR1 is MNHNS, CDR2 SASEGT. V lost 2 bases and J lost 6, with 16 bases in between. There are 15 residues in the CDR3. The CDR3 DNA is TGTGCCAGCAGTGAAACTACGACCCGTAGCGCTGAAGCTTTCTTT. Its translation: CASSETTTRSAEAFF.

This clone was found once. The chain is built from TRBV6-5 and TRBJ1-6; 9 nucleotides align to TRBD1. This CDR3 is built from 15 residues. Per the germline V gene, CDR1 is MNHEY and CDR2 is SVGAGI. Trimming at V came to 8 bases and at J to 7 bases, leaving 9 bases not matched to a gene. CDR3: CASQYRGRINSPLHF. CDR3 nucleotides: TGTGCCAGCCAGTACAGGGGGCGCATCAATTCACCCCTCCACTTT.

This chain uses TRBV6-1 with TRBJ1-2, with 8 nucleotides matching TRBD1. Germline values: CDR1 MNHNS, CDR2 SASEGT. The CDR3 length is 14 residues. V gave up 3 bases and J gave up 7 bases; unmatched junction bases: 7. The CDR3 reads CASSDRGRWVGYTF. In DNA form, the CDR3 reads TGTGCCAGCAGTGACAGGGGGCGCTGGGTTGGCTACACCTTC.

The chain joins TRBV6-5 to TRBJ2-5; D uncertain. The CDR3 is 13 amino acids. Germline V gene sequence: CDR1 MNHEY, CDR2 SVGAGI. Between the trimmed V and J ends, which lost 0 bases and 5 bases, there was a span of 7 bases. The CDR3 region has the DNA TGTGCCAGCAGTTACTCCCGTCCGGAGACCCAGTACTTC. Translated: CASSYSRPETQYF.

V is TRBV5-4 and J is TRBJ1-3; no firm D call. V lost 4 bases and J 0 bases, leaving 14 bases between the germline ends. The germline CDR1 and CDR2 sequences are SGHNT and YYREEE (reference sequence). The CDR3 covers 16 residues. DNA of the CDR3: TGTGCCAGCAGCCTTGCCGGGAGTAACTCTGGAAACACCATATATTTT. This translates into CASSLAGSNSGNTIYF.